One sample yielded the 19 T cell receptor beta chains listed below, sequenced in a study of vaccination effects on CD4 cells after COVID-19. These TCRs' antigens remain unknown. Sequencing in the ViraFEST assay came after antigen-specific CD4+ T cells had been expanded with viral peptide pools, which were used to stimulate PBMC. Subsequent to less than eleven days of culture, CD4+ T cells were isolated. The cohort was immunized with two doses of either the BNT162b2 or mRNA-1273 vaccine. Produced via immunoSEQ multiplex PCR; TCRdb's table is partial and in-frame only. The sample includes around 46,000 clones, about four fifths of them seen just once. This specimen was CD4+ T cells from PBMCs cultured with HCoV-OC43 spike peptides, taken after COVID-19 vaccination. Described subset: HCoV-OC43 spike overlapping peptide pool stimulation. These receptors were obtained from a human donor who received a COVID-19 vaccine.

This clone showed up just a few times. The chain carries TRBV2 and TRBJ2-1, with 8 bases matching TRBD1. V lost 6 bases, J lost 3 bases, and 7 bases stayed unmatched. In germline, CDR1 is SNHLY, CDR2 FYNNEI. The CDR3 runs 15 residues. Here the CDR3 reads CASRLDRGGYNEQFF. CDR3 nucleotides: TGTGCCAGCAGATTAGACAGGGGCGGCTACAATGAGCAGTTCTTC.

This clone was observed a few times. V gene TRBV9 combines with J gene TRBJ2-1; 12 bases are shared with TRBD2. The CDR3 runs 16 residues. V trimming: 2 bases; J trimming: 1 base; junction bases outside the gene matches: 1. Germline assignment: CDR1 SGDLS and CDR2 YYNGEE. Written as DNA, the CDR3 is TGTGCCAGCAGCGTCGGGACTAGCGGGTCCTACAATGAGCAGTTCTTC. Translating it yields CASSVGTSGSYNEQFF. The complete variable domain, with remaining parts taken from reference TRBV9 and TRBJ2-1, reads DSGVTQTPKHLITATGQRVTLRCSPRSGDLSVYWYQQSLDQGLQFLIQYYNGEERAKGNILERFSAQQFPDLHSELNLSSLELGDSALYFCASSVGTSGSYNEQFFGPGTRLTVL.

The V and J genes are TRBV28 and TRBJ1-1; D call uncertain. Germline-derived CDR1 and CDR2 are MDHEN and SYDVKM. With 6 bases removed from V and 11 bases from J, the gap between germline ends came to 13 bases. The CDR3 consists of 11 residues. CDR3 bases: TGTGCCAGCAGGTCAGTCCAGTGGGCTTTCTTT. Translating gives CASRSVQWAFF. The full variable domain, rest sourced from reference TRBV28 and TRBJ1-1, is DVKVTQSSRYLVKRTGEKVFLECVQDMDHENMFWYRQDPGLGLRLIYFSYDVKMKEKGDIPEGYSVSREKKERFSLILESASTNQTSMYLCASRSVQWAFFGQGTRLTVV.

The rearrangement links TRBV7-6 to TRBJ2-3, with 10 nucleotides matching TRBD2. Germline CDR1 and CDR2: SGHVS and FNYEAQ. There are 15 residues in the CDR3. V shed 5 bases and J 3 bases; nucleotides not matched to a gene: 5. The CDR3 sequence: CASSTWTSGTDTQYF. The CDR3 coding sequence is TGTGCCAGCAGCACTTGGACTAGCGGAACAGATACGCAGTATTTT.

The rearrangement joins TRBV6-1 to TRBJ1-1; 8 bases are a match to TRBD1. Germline CDR1 and CDR2: MNHNS and SASEGT. V trimming: 3 bases; J trimming: 5 bases; junction bases outside the gene matches: 2. This CDR3 region has 13 residues. The chain's CDR3 is CASSEYRGTEAFF. The CDR3 bases are TGTGCCAGCAGTGAGTACAGGGGGACTGAAGCTTTCTTT.

The rearrangement uses TRBV2 and TRBJ1-6; D uncertain. Trimming took 5 bases from V and 7 from J, leaving 9 bases between them. The CDR3 is 13 residues long. CDR1 and CDR2 from the germline V gene are SNHLY and FYNNEI. DNA of the CDR3: TGTGCCAGCAGTTTCACGGCAAATTCACCCCTCCACTTT. Amino acid sequence: CASSFTANSPLHF.

The rearrangement uses TRBV2 and TRBJ2-1; the match to TRBD1 covers 7 bases. Germline lookup yields CDR1 SNHLY and CDR2 FYNNEI. This CDR3 spans 15 amino acids. Unmatched junction bases numbered 8, after V lost 6 bases and J lost 3 bases. CDR3: CASRVRDSYYNEQFF. CDR3 sequence (DNA): TGTGCCAGCAGGGTCCGGGACAGCTACTACAATGAGCAGTTCTTC.

The CDR3 sequence: CASSLLVGGELFF. The CDR3 DNA reads TGTGCCAGCAGCCTGCTAGTCGGTGGGGAGCTGTTTTTT. The genes are TRBV14 and TRBJ2-2; the D is unclear. Trimming removed 4 bases from V and 8 bases from J, with 11 bases in between. In germline, CDR1 is SGHDN, CDR2 FVKESK. The CDR3 runs to 13 residues. Full variable domain (outside the CDR3, taken from reference TRBV14 and TRBJ2-2): EAGVTQFPSHSVIEKGQTVTLRCDPISGHDNLYWYRRVMGKEIKFLLHFVKESKQDESGMPNNRFLAERTGGTYSTLKVQPAELEDSGVYFCASSLLVGGELFFGEGSRLTVL.

The V gene is TRBV10-3, the J gene TRBJ2-3; 7 bases are a match to TRBD2. Germline loops: CDR1 ENHRY, CDR2 SYGVKD. Unmatched junction bases numbered 3, after V lost 6 bases and J lost 0 bases. The length of the CDR3 is 14 residues. CDR3 protein: CAIRFSGSTDTQYF. CDR3 DNA sequence: TGTGCCATCAGATTTAGCGGGAGCACAGATACGCAGTATTTT.

The chain carries TRBV6-1 and TRBJ2-7; D remains unclear. V was shortened by 3 bases and J by 4 bases, with 13 bases between the two germline ends. The CDR3 covers 14 residues. The germline V gene has CDR1 MNHNS and CDR2 SASEGT. Here the CDR3 reads CASSDEFPPYEQYF. In DNA, the CDR3 is TGTGCCAGCAGTGACGAATTTCCCCCTTACGAGCAGTACTTC.

The V gene is TRBV10-3, the J gene TRBJ2-7; D may be TRBD1 or TRBD2 (5 bases each). V was clipped by 3 bases and J by 0 bases, with 21 bases between them. There are 18 residues in the CDR3. Germline V gene lookup returns CDR1 ENHRY and CDR2 SYGVKD. CDR3 sequence (DNA): TGTGCCATCAGTGAACTAGGATACGTAGCCGACAGCTCCTACGAGCAGTACTTC. Encoded protein: CAISELGYVADSSYEQYF.

The chain carries TRBV19 and TRBJ1-2, with TRBD1 as a possible D gene (5 bases). The CDR3 has 13 amino acids. Germline V gene sequence: CDR1 LNHDA, CDR2 SQIVND (reference sequence). V lost 3 bases and J lost 7, with 12 bases in between. In DNA, the CDR3 is TGTGCCAGTAGTATCGGGGGATCGGCTGGCTACACCTTC. This encodes CASSIGGSAGYTF.

This rearrangement joins TRBV5-6 to TRBJ1-2, with D unresolved. V lost 4 bases, J lost 4 bases, and 11 bases lay in between. Germline CDR1 is SGHDT and CDR2 is YYEEEE. There are 13 residues in the CDR3. CDR3 region: CASSADTVYGYTF. The CDR3 nucleotides are TGTGCCAGCAGCGCCGACACGGTCTATGGCTACACCTTC.

This chain connects TRBV18 to TRBJ2-2; 8 bases map to TRBD1. Trimming took 4 bases from V and 5 from J; bases not matched to a gene: 15. Looked up from germline, CDR1 is KGHSH and CDR2 is LQKENI. This CDR3 is built from 18 residues. DNA for the CDR3: TGTGCCAGCTCACTGAGGACAGGGCGGAGTAAGAGGACCGGGGAGCTGTTTTTT. This codes for CASSLRTGRSKRTGELFF.

The chain combines TRBV7-2 with TRBJ2-5, with D unresolved. The V gene lost 1 base and the J gene lost 0 bases, with 18 bases spanning the gap. The CDR3 runs 18 residues. Germline V gives CDR1 SGHTA, CDR2 FQGNSA. CDR3 bases: TGTGCCAGCAGCTTAGGCGGTGTAGGTTTACCAAACCAAGAGACCCAGTACTTC. It encodes CASSLGGVGLPNQETQYF.

This chain uses TRBV3-1 (or the pseudogene TRBV3-2) with TRBJ2-5, with D unresolved. Germline lookup yields CDR1 LGHDT and CDR2 YNNKEL (reference sequence). The CDR3 extends over 12 amino acids. V lost 1 base and J lost 4, with 4 bases in between. As DNA, the CDR3 is TGTGCCAGCAGCCAAGTGGGAGAGACCCAGTACTTC. This gives the protein CASSQVGETQYF.

The chain joins TRBV2 to TRBJ2-5, with D tentatively TRBD1 (5 bases). The CDR3 length is 13 residues. Trimming took off 8 bases at V and 6 bases at J, with 16 bases between the two ends. Per the germline V gene, CDR1 is SNHLY and CDR2 is FYNNEI. The CDR3 DNA sequence: TGTGCCAGCTTACTCGACAGATTACAGACCCAGTACTTC. Its translation is CASLLDRLQTQYF.

This clone was observed a single time. This chain joins TRBV19 and TRBJ1-1; D gene unclear. Germline lookup yields CDR1 LNHDA and CDR2 SQIVND (reference sequence). The CDR3 is 13 residues long. Deletions cut 4 bases from V and 1 base from J, with 7 bases between. Here the CDR3 reads CASSRNPNTEAFF. In DNA form, the CDR3 reads TGTGCCAGTAGTAGGAACCCGAACACTGAAGCTTTCTTT.

This clone was seen once. This chain uses TRBV16 with TRBJ1-2, with 9 bases that match TRBD1. This CDR3 has 19 residues. The trim removed 2 bases at V and 4 bases at J, leaving 17 bases unmatched. Looked up from germline, CDR1 is KGHSY and CDR2 is FQNENV. CDR3 nucleotides: TGTGCCAGCAGCCAAAGTTTTGATATTCGTAGGACAGGGGCCTATGGCTACACCTTC. Residues: CASSQSFDIRRTGAYGYTF.